This is a list of T cell receptor beta chains from one sample in a study of blood T cell repertoires in COVID-19. Profiled with immunoSEQ multiplex PCR; TCRdb holds only in-frame clones, not every one. Among about 330,000 clones listed, about 86% were seen once. The material sequenced was peripheral blood. The origin of the receptors is a woman between 50 and 59 years old with acute or convalescent COVID-19. Each CDR3 is given with its conserved first and last residue. A D gene is named only where the DNA matches it firmly. Where a row states a size, it is once, few, many or the class of an expanded clone; other rows omit it.

J | D | V | size | DNA | CDR3
TRBJ2-1 | TRBD1 | TRBV29-1 | once | TGCAGCGTTGACCGACCGTGGGACAGCTACAATGAGCAGTTCTTC | CSVDRPWDSYNEQFF
TRBJ1-1 | TRBD1 | TRBV7-9 | NA | TGTGCCAGCAGCTTAGACAGGGGGATCACTGAAGCTTTCTTT | CASSLDRGITEAFF
TRBJ2-2 | NA | TRBV10-3 | few | TGTGCCTCCCTCGGAGGGGGGGCGATCGGGGAGCTGTTTTTT | CASLGGGAIGELFF
TRBJ1-4 | NA | TRBV25-1 | NA | TGTGCCAGCAGTGAATTTGGTACAGATTTTTTT | CASSEFGTDFF
TRBJ1-1 | NA | TRBV7-2 | NA | TGTGCCAGCAGCTTAGAAGAGGGTGGAGTAGCTTTCTTT | CASSLEEGGVAFF
TRBJ1-5 | NA | TRBV2 | once | TGTGCCAGCAGCCTCTACAGGACCTCCAATCAGCCCCAGCATTTT | CASSLYRTSNQPQHF
TRBJ2-7 | NA | TRBV5-1 | NA | TGCGCCAGCAGCTTGGTGGGGGGTAGATACGAGCAGTACTTC | CASSLVGGRYEQYF
TRBJ2-2 | TRBD2 | TRBV19 | NA | TGTGCCAGTAGTATAGGACTAAGGCGGGAGATGACCGGGGAGCTGTTTTTT | CASSIGLRREMTGELFF
TRBJ1-3 | NA | TRBV7-2 | NA | TGTGCCAGCAGCCTGACAGGCAGCGACACCATATATTTT | CASSLTGSDTIYF
TRBJ2-3 | NA | TRBV12-3/TRBV12-4 | NA | TGTGCCAGCAGTTTAGTCGTTCGTCCCCAGTATTTT | CASSLVVRPQYF
TRBJ1-4 | TRBD1 | TRBV23-1 | NA | TGCGCCAGCAGTCAATCAACAGGGGGCGCAGATAATGAAAAACTGTTTTTT | CASSQSTGGADNEKLFF
TRBJ1-3 | TRBD1 | TRBV7-2 | NA | TGTGCCAGCAGCTTTGACAGGGTGAATGGAAACACCATATATTTT | CASSFDRVNGNTIYF
TRBJ2-2 | NA | TRBV3-1/TRBV3-2 | NA | TGTGCCAGCAGCCGGATAGGGGGGGACGACACCGGGGAGCTGTTTTTT | CASSRIGGDDTGELFF
TRBJ1-2 | TRBD1 | TRBV9 | NA | TGTGCCAGCAGCGTAGATACAGGGGCTACCTCTAACTATGGCTACACCTTC | CASSVDTGATSNYGYTF
TRBJ2-7 | NA | TRBV12-3/TRBV12-4 | NA | TGTGCCAGCAGTTTATCGTCGCGCGAGCAGTACTTC | CASSLSSREQYF
TRBJ1-3 | NA | TRBV3-1/TRBV3-2 | NA | TGTGCCAGCAGCCAAACAGGAAACACCATATATTTT | CASSQTGNTIYF
TRBJ1-1 | NA | TRBV7-9 | NA | TGTGCCAGCAGCACTACCAGCGGGGGGGTTGAAGCTTTCTTT | CASSTTSGGVEAFF
TRBJ2-1 | TRBD2 | TRBV6-2/TRBV6-3 | NA | TGTGCCAGCACCCCTCAGTCGGGAGGGGGCAATGAGCAGTTCTTC | CASTPQSGGGNEQFF
TRBJ2-1 | TRBD2 | TRBV2 | NA | TGTGCCAGCAGAAAGGGACTAGCGGGTAGTGAGCAGTTCTTC | CASRKGLAGSEQFF
TRBJ1-5 | TRBD1 | TRBV3-1/TRBV3-2 | many | TGTGCCAGCGGAGGAGGGGGCCATCAGCCCCAGCATTTT | CASGGGGHQPQHF
TRBJ2-3 | TRBD1 | TRBV24-1 | NA | TGTGCCACCAGTGATTCCCGGGACAGGGGAGCAGATACGCAGTATTTT | CATSDSRDRGADTQYF
TRBJ2-3 | NA | TRBV29-1 | NA | TGCAGCGTCCCCCCGGTAGGGGGAACAGATACGCAGTATTTT | CSVPPVGGTDTQYF